These 3 T cell receptor beta chains were all obtained from the same sample, sequenced in a study of shared clonotypes between healthy human individuals. Method: immunoSEQ multiplex PCR; TCRdb's copy keeps in-frame clones and lacks some. The sample lists about 2.4 million clones; approximately 94% were seen once. The sequencing sample was made of naive CD4+ T cells from PBMCs. Regarding subset: CD45RA+ positively selected. All receptors come from a young man in good health. Some clones in this sample may be carry-over from other donors' samples.

For this clone: At the DNA level, this CDR3 is encoded by other sequences in the same sample as well. The chain is built from TRBV20-1 and TRBJ2-7, with 7 bases fitting TRBD1. CDR1 and CDR2 (germline): DFQATT, SNEGSKA (reference sequence). The ends lost 4 bases at V and 6 bases at J; junction bases unmatched: 3. This CDR3 contains 11 residues. CDR3 loop: CSATTGVEQYF. The CDR3 DNA reads as TGCAGTGCTACTACAGGGGTCGAGCAGTACTTC.

Note on this clone: Different DNA sequences within this sample yield the same CDR3. CDR3 DNA: TGTGCCAGCAGCGTGGGTAATGGGGCCAACGTCCTGACTTTC. It encodes CASSVGNGANVLTF. The chain carries TRBV9 and TRBJ2-6; no definite D call. The length of the CDR3 is 14 residues. CDR1 and CDR2 from the germline V gene are SGDLS and YYNGEE. Trimming cost V 2 bases and J 3 bases, with 6 bases left between them.

A single count supports this clone. The rearrangement uses TRBV6-5 and TRBJ1-1; perhaps TRBD1 as D (5 bases). From germline, CDR1 is MNHEY and CDR2 SVGAGI. The V end lost 6 bases, the J end lost 5 bases, and 19 bases lay between the germline ends. The CDR3 runs to 15 residues. CDR3 protein: CASSIPGPRGTEAFF. As DNA, the CDR3 is TGTGCCAGCAGCATACCGGGACCCCGAGGGACTGAAGCTTTCTTT.